This T cell receptor (beta chain) emerged from a study of PD-L1 blockade in urothelial cancer. For the study at large: The number of prior chemotherapy regimens per patient was 0 to 3. Samples came from 3 weeks, at the second dose, and 6 weeks into treatment.

PCRs were each spiked with synthetic TCR analog templates. Repertoires were generated with immunoSEQ multiplex PCR, while TCRdb's copy carries only in-frame clones and drops some. Of roughly 47,000 clones in the sample, 70% to 80% were seen once. Time point in this sample: pretreatment peripheral blood. Sample numbers ranged from 1 to 8 per patient, encompassing pretreatment and on-treatment collections. The CDR3 is made up of 16 amino acids. CDR1 KGHSH and CDR2 LQKENI come from the germline V gene. V lost 2 bases to trimming and J lost 0 bases, with 11 bases between them. The chain is built from TRBV18 and TRBJ2-1; tentatively, D is TRBD2 (5 bases). The clonotype comes from a man in his sixties or seventies with urothelial cancer. The sample in question was PBMCs, obtained around atezolizumab (anti-PD-L1) treatment. CDR3 sequence: CASSPGLLSSYNEQFF. The CDR3 DNA reads TGTGCCAGCTCACCAGGACTTCTCAGCTCCTACAATGAGCAGTTCTTC.